This entry describes one T cell receptor beta chain. The sample is drawn from a study of T cell changes during pregnancy in multiple sclerosis. Sequencing was performed with immunoSEQ multiplex PCR; in TCRdb, only in-frame clones are kept and a portion is missing. The sample lists just under 35,000 clones, approximately 91% occurring once. This receptor was obtained from a female donor in good health, enrolled as a control in a pregnancy study. The sample consisted of peripheral blood, taken in the second trimester of pregnancy.

The CDR3 sequence is CASSSLRDRNSPLHF. CDR3 bases: TGTGCCAGCAGCTCACTCCGGGACAGGAATTCACCCCTCCACTTT. The V call is TRBV5-4, the J call TRBJ1-6, with TRBD1 matching 8 bases. This CDR3 is built from 15 residues. V was pared by 3 bases and J by 7 bases, with 6 bases of the junction left unmatched. Germline V lookup: CDR1 SGHNT, CDR2 YYREEE (reference sequence).